A single sample is the source of the 30 T cell receptor beta chains below, sequenced in a study of spatial heterogeneity in lung cancer. Via MiXCR, TCRdb re-called the 5' RACE reads, giving one row per CDR3 protein. Of around 27,000 distinct CDR3 sequences listed, more than 4.5% are singletons. The time point is: blood at routine non-recurrence follow-up after resection. The sample was PBMCs, taken at follow-up. The origin of the receptors is a female donor with early-stage non-small cell lung cancer.

This clonotype is medium-sized (0.01 to 0.1%). This rearrangement joins TRBV20-1 to TRBJ2-6, with no clear D. Looked up from germline, CDR1 is DFQATT and CDR2 is SNEGSKA (reference sequence). Trimming left V 0 bases short and J 0 bases short, with 6 bases between. There are 15 residues in the CDR3. The CDR3 DNA reads TGCAGTGCTAGAGATCCCTTCTCTGGGGCCAACGTCCTGACTTTC. This translates into CSARDPFSGANVLTF.

This clonotype was found a few times. J is TRBJ1-4 and V is TRBV21-1; no DNA check was done on the table's D call, TRBD1. TRBV21-1 is a pseudogene. The CDR3 has 15 amino acids. The chain's CDR3 is CASGPGQGANEKLFF. CDR3 nucleotide sequence: TGTGCCAGTGGCCCGGGACAGGGAGCGAATGAAAAACTGTTTTTT.

This clonotype was detected many times. The chain uses TRBV5-1 and TRBJ2-7; D gene uncertain. CDR3 length: 11 residues. Per germline, CDR1 SGHRS and CDR2 YFSETQ. V lost 4 bases and J 6 bases, leaving 8 bases between the germline ends. CDR3: CASSDGVEQYF. CDR3 bases: TGCGCCAGCAGCGATGGGGTCGAGCAGTACTTC. Filled out from reference TRBV5-1 and TRBJ2-7, the complete variable domain reads KAGVTQTPRYLIKTRGQQVTLSCSPISGHRSVSWYQQTPGQGLQFLFEYFSETQRNKGNFPGRFSGRQFSNSRSEMNVSTLELGDSALYLCASSDGVEQYFGPGTRLTVT.

This clonotype came up many times. The chain recombines TRBV28 with TRBJ2-7; the D is unclear. CDR3 length equals 12 residues. Germline V gene data show CDR1 as MDHEN and CDR2 as SYDVKM. Trimming stripped 5 bases from V and 2 bases from J, with 7 bases between. CDR3 loop: CASSRLAYEQYF. DNA of the CDR3: TGTGCCAGCAGTCGTCTAGCCTACGAGCAGTACTTC.

By sample fraction, this clonotype is medium-sized. J is TRBJ2-1 and V is TRBV4-2; 10 bases map to TRBD2. This CDR3 spans 17 amino acids. Germline CDR1 LGHNA, CDR2 YNFKEQ. V was pared by 0 bases and J by 5 bases, with 7 bases of the junction left unmatched. The CDR3 spells CASSQDNVAGGHNEQFF. DNA of the CDR3: TGTGCCAGCAGCCAAGATAATGTAGCGGGGGGCCACAATGAGCAGTTCTTC.

This clonotype occurred a few times. The chain couples TRBV7-9 to TRBJ2-1; D uncertain. The CDR3 runs 12 residues. V was pared by 0 bases and J by 7 bases, with 4 bases between. Germline-derived CDR1 and CDR2 are SEHNR and FQNEAQ (reference sequence). The CDR3 protein is CASSLAENEQFF. CDR3 DNA sequence: TGTGCCAGCAGCTTAGCGGAGAATGAGCAGTTCTTC.

This clonotype was recorded at least ten times. CDR3 amino acids: CASKRDRASPYEQYF. The CDR3 bases are TGTGCCAGCAAGAGGGACAGGGCGAGTCCCTACGAGCAGTACTTC. V gene TRBV6-8 combines with J gene TRBJ2-7, with 9 bases that match TRBD1. Germline CDR1 and CDR2: MNHGY and SAAAGT. This CDR3 is built from 15 residues. J was trimmed by 2 bases and V by 7 bases; bases with no gene match: 9.

Ten or more counts support this clonotype. V usage is TRBV27 and J usage is TRBJ2-7, with TRBD2 identical over 15 bases. J was trimmed by 9 bases and V by 4 bases; bases with no gene match: 4. This CDR3 is built from 14 residues. CDR1 and CDR2 (germline): MNHEY, SMNVEV (reference sequence). The CDR3 coding sequence is TGTGCCAGCAGTTCGGGACTAGCGGGGGGTAGGCAGTACTTC. The encoded protein is CASSSGLAGGRQYF.

This clonotype was seen at least ten times. The rearrangement joins TRBV20-1 to TRBJ2-3; D perhaps matches TRBD2 (7 bases). V dropped 2 bases and J dropped 5 bases, with 14 bases sitting between them. This CDR3 has 14 amino acids. CDR1 is DFQATT and CDR2 is SNEGSKA in the germline V gene (reference sequence). The CDR3 reads CSARTGGGGDTQYF. DNA for the CDR3: TGCAGTGCTAGAACCGGGGGCGGGGGAGATACGCAGTATTTT.

In its sample, this clonotype was seen many times. This sequence joins TRBV28 and TRBJ1-5; D not resolved. The CDR3 sequence is 13 residues long. CDR1 and CDR2 from the germline V gene are MDHEN and SYDVKM. With 2 bases removed from V and 9 bases from J, the gap between germline ends came to 11 bases. The CDR3 spells CASSLMPPGPQHF. For the CDR3, the DNA is TGTGCCAGCAGTTTAATGCCTCCCGGGCCCCAGCATTTT. The complete variable domain, with remaining parts taken from reference TRBV28 and TRBJ1-5, reads DVKVTQSSRYLVKRTGEKVFLECVQDMDHENMFWYRQDPGLGLRLIYFSYDVKMKEKGDIPEGYSVSREKKERFSLILESASTNQTSMYLCASSLMPPGPQHFGDGTRLSIL.

Worth noting for this clonotype: A much bigger clone sits one base away, suggesting this may be a read error. The chain's CDR3 is CASSCPTGENSPLHF. The DNA of the CDR3 is TGTGCCAGCAGTTGCCCGACAGGGGAGAATTCACCCCTCCACTTT. The V call is TRBV2, the J call TRBJ1-6; TRBD1 matches at 8 bases. After removal of 5 bases from V and 7 bases from J, the junction contained 7 bases not matched to a gene. Germline V gene sequence: CDR1 SNHLY, CDR2 FYNNEI. This CDR3 has 15 amino acids.

This clonotype was found many times. The chain joins TRBV7-9 to TRBJ2-1; D not resolved. Trimming removed 8 bases from V and 0 bases from J, with 17 bases in between. The germline V gene encodes CDR1 SEHNR and CDR2 FQNEAQ (reference sequence). The CDR3 contains 16 residues. The CDR3 region has the DNA TGTGCCAGCTCTGCTCGAGCCCTCCGCTCCTACAATGAGCAGTTCTTC. Translating gives CASSARALRSYNEQFF. Full variable domain (missing parts from reference TRBV7-9 and TRBJ2-1): DTGVSQNPRHKITKRGQNVTFRCDPISEHNRLYWYRQTLGQGPEFLTYFQNEAQLEKSRLLSDRFSAERPKGSFSTLEIQRTEQGDSAMYLCASSARALRSYNEQFFGPGTRLTVL.

This clonotype was seen repeatedly, ten times or more. The chain employs TRBV20-1 and TRBJ1-2; 8 bases map to TRBD1. CDR3 length equals 15 residues. The trim removed 6 bases at V and 4 bases at J, leaving 13 bases unmatched. Germline V gene data show CDR1 as DFQATT and CDR2 as SNEGSKA (reference sequence). As DNA, the CDR3 is TGCAGTGCCCATGACAGGGGTCTGGAGGGCTATGGCTACACCTTC. It encodes CSAHDRGLEGYGYTF.

The table lists this clonotype with many counts. The V and J genes are TRBV24-1 and TRBJ2-7, with D perhaps matching TRBD1 (6 bases). The CDR3 is made up of 13 amino acids. V was cut by 4 bases and J by 0 bases, with 6 bases left in between. Germline CDR1 and CDR2: KGHDR and SFDVKD. CDR3 residues: CATSEGASYEQYF. The CDR3 DNA is TGTGCCACCAGTGAGGGGGCCTCCTACGAGCAGTACTTC.

This clonotype was counted a few times. Here the CDR3 DNA reads TGCGCCAGCAGCTCGGGACTAGCGGGAGGCTCCTACAATGAGCAGTTCTTC. Protein: CASSSGLAGGSYNEQFF. The chain is built from TRBV5-1 and TRBJ2-1; 15 bases line up with TRBD2. CDR3 length equals 17 residues. Unmatched junction bases numbered 1, after V lost 3 bases and J lost 0 bases. The germline V gene encodes CDR1 SGHRS and CDR2 YFSETQ.

In its sample, this clonotype was seen many times. The genes are TRBV20-1 and TRBJ2-5, with a weak D call TRBD1 (5 bases). V was trimmed by 0 bases and J by 4 bases, leaving 15 bases between them. Germline CDR1 and CDR2: DFQATT and SNEGSKA (reference sequence). The CDR3 contains 15 residues. CDR3: CSARDPREGSETQYF. CDR3 DNA: TGCAGTGCTAGAGATCCCAGGGAAGGATCAGAGACCCAGTACTTC.

This clonotype was seen ten or more times. The chain carries TRBV3-1 and TRBJ2-2; 10 nucleotides agree with TRBD2. Germline V gene lookup returns CDR1 LGHDT and CDR2 YNNKEL (reference sequence). J gave up 1 base and V 2 bases, and 4 bases lay outside the gene matches. This CDR3 has 17 residues. CDR3: CASSQPSGSGNTGELFF. Here the CDR3 DNA reads TGTGCCAGCAGCCAACCTAGCGGGAGTGGGAACACCGGGGAGCTGTTTTTT.

There are a few counts of this clonotype. This chain links TRBV7-9 with TRBJ2-1; unclear D gene. The V end lost 5 bases, the J end lost 7 bases, and 6 bases lay between the germline ends. The CDR3 is 11 residues long. Germline assignment: CDR1 SEHNR and CDR2 FQNEAQ (reference sequence). CDR3 loop: CASSPSNEQFF. The CDR3 DNA sequence: TGTGCCAGCAGCCCCTCGAATGAGCAGTTCTTC. Drawing the rest from reference TRBV7-9 and TRBJ2-1, the complete variable domain is DTGVSQNPRHKITKRGQNVTFRCDPISEHNRLYWYRQTLGQGPEFLTYFQNEAQLEKSRLLSDRFSAERPKGSFSTLEIQRTEQGDSAMYLCASSPSNEQFFGPGTRLTVL.

The sample holds many counts of this clonotype. This chain links TRBV7-2 with TRBJ2-5; TRBD2 matches at 10 bases. In germline, CDR1 is SGHTA, CDR2 FQGNSA. The trim removed 2 bases at V and 1 base at J, leaving 4 bases unmatched. This CDR3 comprises 16 residues. The CDR3 is CASSLSAGGLQETQYF. The CDR3 DNA reads TGTGCCAGCAGCTTATCAGCGGGAGGGCTCCAAGAGACCCAGTACTTC.

This chain links TRBV9 with TRBJ2-1, with D possibly being TRBD1 (6 bases). The germline V and J ends were trimmed by 1 base and 1 base, with 9 bases remaining between them. In germline, CDR1 is SGDLS, CDR2 YYNGEE. The CDR3 has 15 amino acids. The CDR3 sequence is CASSVTGQSYNEQFF. CDR3 bases: TGTGCCAGCAGCGTAACAGGGCAATCCTACAATGAGCAGTTCTTC.

This clonotype occurred a few times. The chain is built from TRBV12-3 or TRBV12-4 and TRBJ2-1, with a weak D call TRBD2 (6 bases). The CDR3 covers 15 residues. Between the trimmed V and J ends, which lost 1 base and 2 bases, there was a span of 9 bases. This CDR3 reads CASSLGDSPYNEQFF. CDR3 sequence (DNA): TGTGCCAGCAGTTTAGGGGACTCTCCCTACAATGAGCAGTTCTTC.

At least ten counts were recorded for this clonotype. This chain links TRBV7-2 with TRBJ2-4; no reliable D call. The V gene's germline CDR1 is SGHTA and CDR2 FQGNSA. CDR3 size: 16 residues. Trimming took 1 base from V and 3 from J, leaving 13 bases between them. CDR3 region: CASSLDSGGVKNIQYF. Written as DNA, the CDR3 is TGTGCCAGCAGCTTAGATTCGGGCGGCGTCAAAAACATTCAGTACTTC. The full variable domain, its missing parts supplied by reference TRBV7-2 and TRBJ2-4, is GAGVSQSPSNKVTEKGKDVELRCDPISGHTALYWYRQSLGQGLEFLIYFQGNSAPDKSGLPSDRFSAERTGGSVSTLTIQRTQQEDSAVYLCASSLDSGGVKNIQYFGAGTRLSVL.

This clonotype was recorded many times. The chain joins TRBV4-2 to TRBJ1-2; D perhaps matches TRBD1 (5 bases). Trimming shortened V by 0 bases and J by 2 bases, and 13 bases separated the two germline ends. CDR3 length equals 16 residues. The germline gives CDR1 LGHNA, CDR2 YNFKEQ. Written as DNA, the CDR3 is TGTGCCAGCAGCCAAGAGATCGCAGGGACCAACTATGGCTACACCTTC. It codes for CASSQEIAGTNYGYTF.

This clonotype came up many times. The chain employs TRBV5-1 and TRBJ2-1; 7 positions match TRBD1. Germline loops: CDR1 SGHRS, CDR2 YFSETQ. V was clipped by 5 bases and J by 0 bases; unmatched bases: 5. The CDR3 sequence is 15 residues long. Here the CDR3 reads CASSLRDSSYNEQFF. DNA for the CDR3: TGCGCCAGCAGTTTAAGGGACAGCTCCTACAATGAGCAGTTCTTC.

The J gene is TRBJ2-5, the V gene TRBV11-2, with TRBD1 as a possible D gene (5 bases). Looked up from germline, CDR1 is SGHAT and CDR2 is FQNNGV. V lost 0 bases and J lost 9, with 11 bases in between. The CDR3 has 13 residues. In nucleotides, the CDR3 is TGTGCCAGCAGCTTAGAGCAGGGTGAGGCCCAGTACTTC. Protein sequence: CASSLEQGEAQYF.

This clonotype was detected ten times or more. The gene calls are TRBV5-1 and TRBJ2-7; possible D gene TRBD1, 6 bases. Between the trimmed V and J ends, which lost 4 bases and 2 bases, there was a span of 16 bases. From germline, CDR1 is SGHRS and CDR2 YFSETQ. CDR3 length: 15 residues. The DNA of the CDR3 is TGCGCCAGCAGCGCCGGACACCGGGACACCTACGAGCAGTACTTC. Amino acid sequence: CASSAGHRDTYEQYF.

Many counts were recorded for this clonotype. The chain has TRBV7-9 and TRBJ2-3; D is unresolved. CDR3 size: 14 residues. V shed 4 bases and J shed 4 bases, with 12 bases lying between them. CDR1 and CDR2 (germline): SEHNR, FQNEAQ (reference sequence). The CDR3 DNA sequence: TGTGCCAGCAGCTCCCCGTGGGGTGCAGATACGCAGTATTTT. Protein sequence: CASSSPWGADTQYF.

This clonotype was recorded at least ten times. The gene calls are TRBV4-2 and TRBJ2-1; 9 nucleotides agree with TRBD1. After removal of 2 bases from V and 9 bases from J, the junction contained 8 bases not matched to a gene. The CDR3 runs to 15 residues. CDR1 is LGHNA, CDR2 YNFKEQ, per germline. CDR3 bases: TGTGCCAGCAGCCAACCGGGACAGGGTTTTGCTGAGCAGTTCTTC. As protein: CASSQPGQGFAEQFF.

This clonotype was seen many times. This sequence joins TRBV10-3 and TRBJ1-6; TRBD1 aligns across 10 bases. CDR1 and CDR2 from the germline V gene are ENHRY and SYGVKD. The J segment lost 8 bases and the V segment lost 5 bases, leaving 6 bases of the junction unmatched. CDR3 size: 15 residues. The CDR3 bases are TGTGCCATCAGTTTAGCCGGGACAGGGGATTCACCCCTCCACTTT. It is translated as CAISLAGTGDSPLHF.

The table lists this clonotype with a few counts. The chain uses TRBV5-6 and TRBJ2-4; a possible D gene is TRBD2 (5 bases). CDR1 is SGHDT, CDR2 YYEEEE, per germline. Trimming left V 3 bases short and J 0 bases short, with 13 bases between. This CDR3 has 16 amino acids. The CDR3 is CASSSGLIEAKNIQYF. CDR3 DNA sequence: TGTGCCAGCAGCTCTGGACTTATAGAAGCCAAAAACATTCAGTACTTC. The whole variable domain, remainder taken from reference TRBV5-6 and TRBJ2-4, is DAGVTQSPTHLIKTRGQQVTLRCSPKSGHDTVSWYQQALGQGPQFIFQYYEEEERQRGNFPDRFSGHQFPNYSSELNVNALLLGDSALYLCASSSGLIEAKNIQYFGAGTRLSVL.